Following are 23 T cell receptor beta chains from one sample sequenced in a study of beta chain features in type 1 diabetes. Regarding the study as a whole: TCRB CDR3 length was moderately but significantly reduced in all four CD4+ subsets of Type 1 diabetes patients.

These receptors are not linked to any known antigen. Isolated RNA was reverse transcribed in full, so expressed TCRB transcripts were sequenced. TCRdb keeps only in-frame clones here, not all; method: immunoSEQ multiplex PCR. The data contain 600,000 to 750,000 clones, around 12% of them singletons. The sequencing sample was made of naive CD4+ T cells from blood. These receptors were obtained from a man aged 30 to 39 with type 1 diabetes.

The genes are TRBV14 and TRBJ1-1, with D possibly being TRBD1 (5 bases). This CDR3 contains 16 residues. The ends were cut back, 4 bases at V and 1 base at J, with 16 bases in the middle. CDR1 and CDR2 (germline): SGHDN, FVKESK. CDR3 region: CASSRRGNSENTEAFF. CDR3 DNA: TGTGCCAGCAGCCGAAGGGGTAACAGTGAGAACACTGAAGCTTTCTTT.

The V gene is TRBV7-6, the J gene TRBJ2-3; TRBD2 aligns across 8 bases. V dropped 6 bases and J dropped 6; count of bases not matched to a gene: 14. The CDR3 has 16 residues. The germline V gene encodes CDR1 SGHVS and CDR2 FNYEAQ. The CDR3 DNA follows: TGTGCCAGCAGTCCCTCCTTACGGGGGGGCCTCGATACGCAGTATTTT. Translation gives CASSPSLRGGLDTQYF.

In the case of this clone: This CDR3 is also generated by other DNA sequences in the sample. The CDR3 loop is CASSPGRNQPQHF. In nucleotides, the CDR3 is TGTGCCAGCAGCCCCGGGAGAAATCAGCCCCAGCATTTT. The chain recombines TRBV5-6 with TRBJ1-5; D not resolved. CDR3 length: 13 residues. The ends were cut back, 4 bases at V and 4 bases at J, with 9 bases in the middle. Germline V gene lookup returns CDR1 SGHDT and CDR2 YYEEEE.

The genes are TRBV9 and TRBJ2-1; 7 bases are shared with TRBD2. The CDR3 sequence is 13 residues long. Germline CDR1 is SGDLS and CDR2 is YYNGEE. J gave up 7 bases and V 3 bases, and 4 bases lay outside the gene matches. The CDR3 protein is CASSAPGGNEQFF. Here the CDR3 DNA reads TGTGCCAGCAGCGCTCCCGGGGGGAATGAGCAGTTCTTC. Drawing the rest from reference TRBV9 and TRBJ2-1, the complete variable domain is DSGVTQTPKHLITATGQRVTLRCSPRSGDLSVYWYQQSLDQGLQFLIQYYNGEERAKGNILERFSAQQFPDLHSELNLSSLELGDSALYFCASSAPGGNEQFFGPGTRLTVL.

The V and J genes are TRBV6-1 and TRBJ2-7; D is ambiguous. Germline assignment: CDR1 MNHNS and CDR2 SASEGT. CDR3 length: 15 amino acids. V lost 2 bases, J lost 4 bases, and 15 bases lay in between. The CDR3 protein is CASSERAGYSYEQYF. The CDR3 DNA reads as TGTGCCAGCAGTGAACGGGCAGGTTATTCGTACGAGCAGTACTTC.

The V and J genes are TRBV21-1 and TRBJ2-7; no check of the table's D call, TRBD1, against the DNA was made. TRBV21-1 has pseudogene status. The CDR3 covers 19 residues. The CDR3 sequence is CASSKAWGRVPSATYEQYF. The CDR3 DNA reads TGTGCCAGCAGCAAAGCTTGGGGGCGCGTACCATCCGCTACCTACGAGCAGTACTTC.

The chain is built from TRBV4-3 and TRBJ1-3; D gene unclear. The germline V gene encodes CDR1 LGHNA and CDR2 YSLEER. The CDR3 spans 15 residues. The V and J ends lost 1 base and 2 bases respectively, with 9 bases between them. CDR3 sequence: CASSQAVQPGNTIYF. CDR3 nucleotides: TGCGCCAGCAGCCAAGCAGTCCAGCCTGGAAACACCATATATTTT.

In nucleotides, the CDR3 is TGTGCCACCCTAGGACAGTACAATCAGCCCCAGCATTTT. Residues: CATLGQYNQPQHF. This rearrangement joins TRBV28 to TRBJ1-5, with a weak D call TRBD1 (6 bases). CDR1 and CDR2 from the germline V gene are MDHEN and SYDVKM. Trimming removed 10 bases from V and 3 bases from J, with 13 bases in between. CDR3 length equals 13 residues. Full variable domain (missing parts from reference TRBV28 and TRBJ1-5): DVKVTQSSRYLVKRTGEKVFLECVQDMDHENMFWYRQDPGLGLRLIYFSYDVKMKEKGDIPEGYSVSREKKERFSLILESASTNQTSMYLCATLGQYNQPQHFGDGTRLSIL.

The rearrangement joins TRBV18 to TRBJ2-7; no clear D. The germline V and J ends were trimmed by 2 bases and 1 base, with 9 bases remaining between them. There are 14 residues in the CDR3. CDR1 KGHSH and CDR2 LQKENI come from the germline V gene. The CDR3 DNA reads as TGTGCCAGCTCACCAGACCTAGAATCCTACGAGCAGTACTTC. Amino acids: CASSPDLESYEQYF.

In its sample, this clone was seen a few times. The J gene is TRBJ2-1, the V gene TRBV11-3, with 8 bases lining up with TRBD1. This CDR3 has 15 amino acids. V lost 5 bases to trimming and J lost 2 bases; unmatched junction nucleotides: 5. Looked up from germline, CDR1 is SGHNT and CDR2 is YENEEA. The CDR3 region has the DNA TGTGCCAGCAGCCTTCGGACAGGGACCTACAATGAGCAGTTCTTC. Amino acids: CASSLRTGTYNEQFF.

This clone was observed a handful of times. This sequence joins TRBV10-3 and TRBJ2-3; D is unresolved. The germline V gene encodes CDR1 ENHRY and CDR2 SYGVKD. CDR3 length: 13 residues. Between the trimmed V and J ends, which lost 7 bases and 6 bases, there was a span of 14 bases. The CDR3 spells CAIMVGSSDTQYF. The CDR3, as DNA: TGTGCCATCATGGTTGGGTCGTCGGATACGCAGTATTTT.

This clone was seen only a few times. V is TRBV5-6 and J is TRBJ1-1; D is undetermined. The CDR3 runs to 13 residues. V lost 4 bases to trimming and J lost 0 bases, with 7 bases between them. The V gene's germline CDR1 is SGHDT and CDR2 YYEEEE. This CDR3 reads CASSRPMNTEAFF. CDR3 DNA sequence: TGTGCCAGCAGCCGGCCGATGAACACTGAAGCTTTCTTT.

The CDR3 DNA reads as TGTGCCAGCAGCGTAAGATCGAACACTGAAGCTTTCTTT. Its protein product is CASSVRSNTEAFF. V usage is TRBV6-1 and J usage is TRBJ1-1; no firm D call. Germline-derived CDR1 and CDR2 are MNHNS and SASEGT. The CDR3 is 13 residues long. V dropped 6 bases and J dropped 1 base, with 9 bases sitting between them.

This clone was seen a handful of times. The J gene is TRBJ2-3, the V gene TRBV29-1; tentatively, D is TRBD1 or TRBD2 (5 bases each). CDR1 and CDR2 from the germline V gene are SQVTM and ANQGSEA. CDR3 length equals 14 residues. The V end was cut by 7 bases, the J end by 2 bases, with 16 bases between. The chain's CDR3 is CSAPSGADTDTQYF. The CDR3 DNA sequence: TGCAGCGCCCCCTCCGGGGCAGACACAGATACGCAGTATTTT.

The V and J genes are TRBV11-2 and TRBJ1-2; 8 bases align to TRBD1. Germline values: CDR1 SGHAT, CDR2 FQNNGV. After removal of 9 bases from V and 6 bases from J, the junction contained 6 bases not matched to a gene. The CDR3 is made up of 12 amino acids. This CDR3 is CASTDRVNGYTF. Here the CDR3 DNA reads TGTGCCAGTACGGACAGGGTAAATGGCTACACCTTC. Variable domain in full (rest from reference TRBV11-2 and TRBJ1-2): EAGVAQSPRYKIIEKRQSVAFWCNPISGHATLYWYQQILGQGPKLLIQFQNNGVVDDSQLPKDRFSAERLKGVDSTLKIQPAKLEDSAVYLCASTDRVNGYTFGSGTRLTVV.

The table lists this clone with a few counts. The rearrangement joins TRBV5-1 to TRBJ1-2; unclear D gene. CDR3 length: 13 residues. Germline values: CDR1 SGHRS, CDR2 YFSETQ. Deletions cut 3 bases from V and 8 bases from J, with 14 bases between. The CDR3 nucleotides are TGCGCCAGCAGCTCGGACGGAGTCGGGGGCTACACCTTC. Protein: CASSSDGVGGYTF.

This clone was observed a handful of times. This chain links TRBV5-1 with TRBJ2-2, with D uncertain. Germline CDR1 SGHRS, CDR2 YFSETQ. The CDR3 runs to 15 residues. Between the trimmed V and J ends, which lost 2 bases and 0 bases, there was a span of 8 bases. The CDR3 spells CASSFDGSNTGELFF. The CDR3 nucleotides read TGCGCCAGCAGCTTTGACGGATCGAACACCGGGGAGCTGTTTTTT.

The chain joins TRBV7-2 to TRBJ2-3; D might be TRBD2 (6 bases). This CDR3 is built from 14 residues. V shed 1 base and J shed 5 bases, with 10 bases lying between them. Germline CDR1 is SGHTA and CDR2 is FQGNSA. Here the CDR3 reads CASSLEGGRDTQYF. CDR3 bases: TGTGCCAGCAGCTTAGAGGGAGGCAGAGATACGCAGTATTTT. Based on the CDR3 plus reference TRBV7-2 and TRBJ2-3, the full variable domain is GAGVSQSPSNKVTEKGKDVELRCDPISGHTALYWYRQSLGQGLEFLIYFQGNSAPDKSGLPSDRFSAERTGGSVSTLTIQRTQQEDSAVYLCASSLEGGRDTQYFGPGTRLTVL.

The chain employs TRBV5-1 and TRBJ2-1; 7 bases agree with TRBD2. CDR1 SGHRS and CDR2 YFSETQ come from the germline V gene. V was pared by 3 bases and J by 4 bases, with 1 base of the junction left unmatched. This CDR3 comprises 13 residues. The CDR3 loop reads CASSWGGYNEQFF. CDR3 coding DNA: TGCGCCAGCAGCTGGGGGGGTTACAATGAGCAGTTCTTC.

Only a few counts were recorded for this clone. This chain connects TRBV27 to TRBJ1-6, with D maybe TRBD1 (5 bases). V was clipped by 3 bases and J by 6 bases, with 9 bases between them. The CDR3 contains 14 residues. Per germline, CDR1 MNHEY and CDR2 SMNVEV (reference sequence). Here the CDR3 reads CASSLAGGNSPLHF. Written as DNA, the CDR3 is TGTGCCAGCAGTTTGGCCGGGGGTAATTCACCCCTCCACTTT.

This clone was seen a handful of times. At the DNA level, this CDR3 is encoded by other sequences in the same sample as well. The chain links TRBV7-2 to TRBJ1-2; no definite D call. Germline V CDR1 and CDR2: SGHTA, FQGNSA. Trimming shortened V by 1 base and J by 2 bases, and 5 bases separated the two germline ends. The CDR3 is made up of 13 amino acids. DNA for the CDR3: TGTGCCAGCAGCTTAGGAGGAAACTATGGCTACACCTTC. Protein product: CASSLGGNYGYTF.

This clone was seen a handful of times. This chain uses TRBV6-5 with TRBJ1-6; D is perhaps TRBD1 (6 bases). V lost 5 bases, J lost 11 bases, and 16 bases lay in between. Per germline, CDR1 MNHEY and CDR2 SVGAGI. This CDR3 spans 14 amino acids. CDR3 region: CASSESTGRPPLHF. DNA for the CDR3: TGTGCCAGCAGTGAAAGTACAGGGAGGCCACCCCTCCACTTT.

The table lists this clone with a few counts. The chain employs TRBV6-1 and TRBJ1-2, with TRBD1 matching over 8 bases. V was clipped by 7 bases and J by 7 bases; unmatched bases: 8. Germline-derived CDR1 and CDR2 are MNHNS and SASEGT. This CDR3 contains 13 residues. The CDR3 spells CASTLGQGGGYTF. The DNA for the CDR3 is TGTGCCAGCACCTTAGGACAGGGCGGTGGCTACACCTTC.